These 8 T cell receptor beta chains share one sample of origin, sequenced in a study of identical twins. Via MiXCR, TCRdb re-called the 5' RACE reads, giving one row per CDR3 protein. The sample consists of 300,000 to 350,000 distinct CDR3 sequences, roughly an eighth of them appearing once. The data were also submitted as part of a second study, on yellow fever vaccine responses in identical twins.

The specimen sequenced was CD8+ T cells sorted from blood. These receptors originate from a woman between 18 and 29 years old in good health.

The CDR3 nucleotides are TGTGCCAGCAGTTTAGGCGGGGAGATCCAAGAGACCCAGTACTTC. It is translated as CASSLGGEIQETQYF. The J gene is TRBJ2-5, the V gene TRBV12-3 or TRBV12-4; D is possibly TRBD2 (6 bases). The germline V and J ends were trimmed by 1 base and 1 base, with 10 bases remaining between them. CDR3 length equals 15 residues.

The rearrangement joins TRBV6-5 to TRBJ2-2; D not resolved. Deletions cut 0 bases from V and 5 bases from J, with 7 bases between. The CDR3 consists of 14 residues. Germline lookup yields CDR1 MNHEY and CDR2 SVGAGI. The DNA for the CDR3 is TGTGCCAGCAGTTACTCGATTTGGACCGGGGAGCTGTTTTTT. Translating gives CASSYSIWTGELFF.

There are many counts of this clonotype. The J gene is TRBJ2-7, the V gene TRBV5-1; 8 nucleotides agree with TRBD1. This CDR3 has 17 residues. Germline CDR1 is SGHRS and CDR2 is YFSETQ. The trim removed 4 bases at V and 3 bases at J, leaving 15 bases unmatched. The CDR3 DNA reads as TGCGCCAGCAGCATTGGCCCCCCGCAGGGGGCCTTCTACGAGCAGTACTTC. Amino acids: CASSIGPPQGAFYEQYF.

The chain has TRBV7-2 and TRBJ2-7; 11 bases map to TRBD2. The germline gives CDR1 SGHTA, CDR2 FQGNSA. V was pared by 1 base and J by 3 bases, with 8 bases of the junction left unmatched. This CDR3 comprises 17 residues. CDR3 nucleotides: TGTGCCAGCAGCTTAGTACTAGCGGGAGTACCAATCTACGAGCAGTACTTC. It specifies CASSLVLAGVPIYEQYF. Variable domain in full (rest from reference TRBV7-2 and TRBJ2-7): GAGVSQSPSNKVTEKGKDVELRCDPISGHTALYWYRQSLGQGLEFLIYFQGNSAPDKSGLPSDRFSAERTGGSVSTLTIQRTQQEDSAVYLCASSLVLAGVPIYEQYFGPGTRLTVT.

This clonotype was seen more than once but under ten times. The V call is TRBV7-9, the J call TRBJ2-2; the D gene is possibly TRBD1 (6 bases). Germline V lookup: CDR1 SEHNR, CDR2 FQNEAQ (reference sequence). V gave up 5 bases and J gave up 6 bases, with 10 bases separating them. The CDR3 length is 13 residues. CDR3 region: CASSTRGAGELFF. The CDR3 DNA reads TGTGCCAGCAGCACCAGGGGAGCCGGGGAGCTGTTTTTT.

This clonotype was counted only a few times. The DNA of the CDR3 is TGTGCCAGCAGTTTAGAACCGGCAGGGGCCAATGAGCAGTTCTTC. Translated, it gives CASSLEPAGANEQFF. The chain has TRBV28 and TRBJ2-1, with a possible D match to TRBD1 (6 bases). This CDR3 contains 15 residues. The ends were cut back, 2 bases at V and 6 bases at J, with 14 bases in the middle. CDR1 is MDHEN and CDR2 is SYDVKM in the germline V gene.

J is TRBJ2-7 and V is TRBV4-1, with 7 bases lining up with TRBD2. With V trimmed by 1 base and J by 3 bases, 6 bases remained unmatched. CDR1 and CDR2 from the germline V gene are MGHRA and YSYEKL. CDR3 length: 15 residues. The CDR3 loop is CASSQVPSGLYEQYF. The CDR3 DNA is TGCGCCAGCAGCCAAGTGCCTAGCGGCCTCTACGAGCAGTACTTC.

CDR3 region: CASRDLTYNEQFF. CDR3 bases: TGTGCGTCCCGGGACTTGACGTACAATGAGCAGTTCTTC. V and J are TRBV15 and TRBJ2-1, with D tentatively TRBD2 (6 bases). The CDR3 is made up of 13 amino acids. Germline CDR1 LNHNV, CDR2 YYDKDF (reference sequence).